Listed here are 10 T cell receptor beta chains from one sample, sequenced in a study of CD8+ T cells in alopecia areata. cDNA reverse transcribed from extracted RNA served as the sequencing template. Data came from immunoSEQ multiplex PCR; TCRdb stores just in-frame clones and leaves some out. The data show some 170,000 clones, less than 80% seen once. Sequenced here: CD8+ T cells sorted from blood, sampled at week 0. All receptors come from a human donor with alopecia areata.

The chain recombines TRBV7-9 with TRBJ2-7; possible D gene TRBD1, 6 bases. Trimming pared 5 bases from V and 3 bases from J, leaving 14 bases between. The V gene's germline CDR1 is SEHNR and CDR2 FQNEAQ (reference sequence). This CDR3 has 14 residues. The CDR3 DNA follows: TGTGCCAGCAGCCCCCCGCTCAGGGGCTACGAGCAGTACTTC. Amino acid sequence: CASSPPLRGYEQYF.

This clone has a handful of counts. This chain connects TRBV27 to TRBJ2-7; D is unclear. The CDR3 is made up of 11 amino acids. V lost 5 bases, J lost 6 bases, and 8 bases lay in between. Looked up from germline, CDR1 is MNHEY and CDR2 is SMNVEV (reference sequence). The CDR3: CASSLSGEQYF. Written as DNA, the CDR3 is TGTGCCAGCAGTCTGTCGGGCGAGCAGTACTTC.

The V call is TRBV29-1, the J call TRBJ1-1, with D perhaps TRBD1 (5 bases). Germline CDR1 and CDR2: SQVTM and ANQGSEA. The CDR3 is 11 amino acids. The V gene lost 3 bases and the J gene lost 4 bases, with 6 bases spanning the gap. CDR3: CSVDGGTEAFF. The CDR3 coding sequence is TGCAGCGTTGATGGGGGCACTGAAGCTTTCTTT.

This chain joins TRBV30 and TRBJ2-7; D ambiguous. The CDR3 runs 13 residues. Germline values: CDR1 GTSNPN, CDR2 SVGIG (reference sequence). With 4 bases removed from V and 0 bases from J, the gap between germline ends came to 10 bases. The CDR3 protein is CAWTVRSSYEQYF. Written as DNA, the CDR3 is TGTGCCTGGACTGTCAGATCCTCCTACGAGCAGTACTTC.

The V gene is TRBV2, the J gene TRBJ1-2; D gene uncertain. Germline-derived CDR1 and CDR2 are SNHLY and FYNNEI. Trimming left V 4 bases short and J 0 bases short, with 6 bases between. The CDR3 contains 13 residues. CDR3 sequence: CASSGTANYGYTF. CDR3 in DNA: TGTGCCAGCAGTGGTACAGCTAACTATGGCTACACCTTC.

This chain connects TRBV13 to TRBJ2-1, with D possibly being TRBD1 or TRBD2 (5 bases each). The CDR3 contains 14 residues. Trimming left V 4 bases short and J 4 bases short, with 11 bases between. CDR1 is PRHDT, CDR2 FYEKMQ, per germline (reference sequence). This chain's CDR3 is CASSYGTVYNEQFF. DNA of the CDR3: TGTGCCAGCAGCTATGGGACGGTTTACAATGAGCAGTTCTTC.

This sequence joins TRBV4-1 and TRBJ2-7; a possible D gene is TRBD2 (5 bases). The CDR3 has 15 amino acids. From germline, CDR1 is MGHRA and CDR2 YSYEKL. Trimming pared 0 bases from V and 7 bases from J, leaving 16 bases between. The DNA for the CDR3 is TGCGCCAGCAGCCAAGACGCAGCGGCCTTATCGGAGCAGTACTTC. It is translated as CASSQDAAALSEQYF.

CDR3 sequence (DNA): TGTGCCTGGAGTCAACGGCGATATAGCAATCAGCCCCAGCATTTT. The encoded protein is CAWSQRRYSNQPQHF. The chain recombines TRBV30 with TRBJ1-5; D remains unclear. With 2 bases removed from V and 0 bases from J, the gap between germline ends came to 11 bases. CDR1 GTSNPN and CDR2 SVGIG come from the germline V gene (reference sequence). The CDR3 totals 15 residues. Full variable domain (remainder filled in from reference TRBV30 and TRBJ1-5): SQTIHQWPATLVQPVGSPLSLECTVEGTSNPNLYWYRQAAGRGLQLLFYSVGIGQISSEVPQNLSASRPQDRQFILSSKKLLLSDSGFYLCAWSQRRYSNQPQHFGDGTRLSIL.

V is TRBV29-1 and J is TRBJ1-6; D is undetermined. The germline V gene has CDR1 SQVTM and CDR2 ANQGSEA. The CDR3 has 14 residues. Trimming pared 5 bases from V and 7 bases from J, leaving 15 bases between. The DNA for the CDR3 is TGCAGCGTTAGCCTGGGAGGATTAAATTCACCCCTCCACTTT. This sequence encodes CSVSLGGLNSPLHF. Supplemented by reference TRBV29-1 and TRBJ1-6, the full variable domain reads SAVISQKPSRDICQRGTSLTIQCQVDSQVTMMFWYRQQPGQSLTLIATANQGSEATYESGFVIDKFPISRPNLTFSTLTVSNMSPEDSSIYLCSVSLGGLNSPLHFGNGTRLTVT.

CDR3 residues: CASSQSRESSLYGYTF. DNA for the CDR3: TGCGCCAGCAGTCAATCGCGGGAGAGCTCGCTATATGGCTACACCTTC. The V call is TRBV23-1, the J call TRBJ1-2; the D is unclear. TRBV23-1 belongs to the ORF category, with a function that is uncertain. The CDR3 loop spans 16 amino acids. V lost 0 bases and J 5 bases, leaving 16 bases between the germline ends.